One and the same sample provided the 16 T cell receptor beta chains below, sequenced in a study of blood T cell repertoires in COVID-19. This table comes from immunoSEQ multiplex PCR, and its TCRdb copy is limited to in-frame clones, with some not included. The data show approximately 240,000 clones, with approximately 79% seen just once and 4% held by the top ten. The sample consisted of peripheral blood. These receptors were obtained from a woman aged 40 to 50 with active or convalescent COVID-19.

This clone was recorded a few times. The rearrangement joins TRBV27 to TRBJ1-3, with a possible D match to TRBD1 (5 bases). The V gene's germline CDR1 is MNHEY and CDR2 SMNVEV (reference sequence). CDR3 size: 14 residues. The V end lost 6 bases, the J end lost 5 bases, and 14 bases lay between the germline ends. The CDR3 region has the DNA TGTGCCAGCAGCGGACTAGGGGTGCGAAACACCATATATTTT. Encoded protein: CASSGLGVRNTIYF.

The rearrangement joins TRBV7-2 to TRBJ2-1; weak D call: TRBD1 (6 bases). The CDR3 covers 13 residues. Germline loops: CDR1 SGHTA, CDR2 FQGNSA. V shed 1 base and J shed 10 bases, with 11 bases lying between them. In nucleotides, the CDR3 is TGTGCCAGCAGCTTAGTAAGGGGGAACGAGCAGTTCTTC. It translates to CASSLVRGNEQFF.

The chain links TRBV19 to TRBJ1-4; D is perhaps TRBD1 (5 bases). V was shortened by 3 bases and J by 8 bases, with 16 bases between the two germline ends. This CDR3 is built from 15 residues. Germline CDR1 and CDR2: LNHDA and SQIVND (reference sequence). The chain's CDR3 is CASSIQGTPGEKLFF. The CDR3 DNA reads TGTGCCAGTAGTATTCAGGGCACCCCGGGCGAAAAACTGTTTTTT.

There are a few counts of this clone. The DNA of the CDR3 is TGTGCCACCAGCTATGAAGCCGGGACAGTAGAATTCCCCCTCCACTTT. This sequence encodes CATSYEAGTVEFPLHF. The V gene is TRBV15, the J gene TRBJ1-6; 7 bases are a match to TRBD1. CDR3 length equals 16 residues. The junction had 17 bases not matched to a gene; V was cut back by 5 bases and J by 13 bases. The germline gives CDR1 LNHNV, CDR2 YYDKDF (reference sequence).

This clone was seen only once. The chain has TRBV6-1 and TRBJ2-1; 7 nucleotides agree with TRBD1. The CDR3 spans 15 residues. With V trimmed by 3 bases and J by 1 base, 3 bases remained unmatched. Germline CDR1 is MNHNS and CDR2 is SASEGT. The CDR3 region is CASSDRDSSYNEQFF. The CDR3 bases are TGTGCCAGCAGTGACCGGGACAGTTCCTACAATGAGCAGTTCTTC.

This sequence joins TRBV19 and TRBJ1-2; D is unclear. Germline V gives CDR1 LNHDA, CDR2 SQIVND (reference sequence). CDR3 size: 13 residues. V lost 4 bases, J lost 4 bases, and 10 bases lay in between. The CDR3: CASSTPAGYGYTF. CDR3 DNA sequence: TGTGCCAGTAGTACCCCGGCGGGCTATGGCTACACCTTC.

This clone has just one count. J is TRBJ2-1 and V is TRBV3-1 (or the pseudogene TRBV3-2); 8 bases are shared with TRBD2. This CDR3 comprises 14 residues. The J segment lost 3 bases and the V segment lost 6 bases, leaving 4 bases of the junction unmatched. Germline loops: CDR1 LGHDT, CDR2 YNNKEL (reference sequence). The CDR3 DNA is TGTGCCAGCAGACGGGGGGGGCTCTACAATGAGCAGTTCTTC. The encoded protein is CASRRGGLYNEQFF.

This chain connects TRBV28 to TRBJ2-7; no firm D call. V was trimmed by 6 bases and J by 0 bases, leaving 9 bases between them. The CDR3 runs to 13 residues. Germline values: CDR1 MDHEN, CDR2 SYDVKM. CDR3 protein: CASSDAVSYEQYV. DNA for the CDR3: TGTGCCAGCAGCGATGCAGTCTCCTACGAGCAGTACGTC.

The J gene is TRBJ1-1, the V gene TRBV5-1; D gene uncertain. CDR1 is SGHRS, CDR2 YFSETQ, per germline. There are 13 residues in the CDR3. Trimming took 3 bases from V and 0 from J, leaving 6 bases between them. The CDR3 region is CASSSAMNTEAFF. DNA for the CDR3: TGCGCCAGCAGCTCCGCTATGAACACTGAAGCTTTCTTT. Variable domain in full (rest from reference TRBV5-1 and TRBJ1-1): KAGVTQTPRYLIKTRGQQVTLSCSPISGHRSVSWYQQTPGQGLQFLFEYFSETQRNKGNFPGRFSGRQFSNSRSEMNVSTLELGDSALYLCASSSAMNTEAFFGQGTRLTVV.

The chain couples TRBV28 to TRBJ2-4, with 8 bases matching TRBD1. Germline V gives CDR1 MDHEN, CDR2 SYDVKM. The CDR3 loop spans 14 amino acids. With 5 bases clipped from V and 3 bases from J, the junction kept 3 bases outside the gene matches. The CDR3 spells CASSPTGVKNIQYF. CDR3 DNA: TGTGCCAGCAGTCCGACAGGGGTCAAAAACATTCAGTACTTC.

A few counts support this clone. The germline gene is not matched at one end of the junction; a read error may be the cause. The gene calls are TRBV18 and TRBJ2-3; 14 nucleotides line up with TRBD2. This CDR3 is built from 17 residues. Germline values: CDR1 KGHSH, CDR2 LQKENI. CDR3 bases: TGTGCCAGCTCAGGGGGACTAGCGGGGGCTCCTCGCGATAAGCAGTATTTT. Translating gives CASSGGLAGAPRDKQYF.

DNA of the CDR3: TGTGCCAGCAGGCGAGAGTCGGGTGGGACCGGGGAGCTGTTTTTT. Its protein product is CASRRESGGTGELFF. This chain connects TRBV2 to TRBJ2-2; D unresolved. The V and J ends lost 6 bases and 5 bases respectively, with 16 bases between them. This CDR3 has 15 amino acids. The germline V gene encodes CDR1 SNHLY and CDR2 FYNNEI.

The gene calls are TRBV4-1 and TRBJ1-2, with D possibly TRBD1 on 5 matching bases. Germline CDR1 is MGHRA and CDR2 is YSYEKL. V was clipped by 1 base and J by 8 bases, with 11 bases between them. The CDR3 is made up of 13 amino acids. The CDR3 protein is CASSQVLGAGYTF. In DNA form, the CDR3 reads TGCGCCAGCAGCCAAGTTTTAGGGGCCGGCTACACCTTC.

As DNA, the CDR3 is TGTGCCAGCAGCCCGGGGGGGGATGAGCAGTTCTTC. Encoded protein: CASSPGGDEQFF. This rearrangement joins TRBV5-6 to TRBJ2-1; 8 nucleotides align to TRBD2. The CDR3 loop spans 12 amino acids. With 4 bases clipped from V and 8 bases from J, the junction kept 2 bases outside the gene matches. The V gene's germline CDR1 is SGHDT and CDR2 YYEEEE.

The chain combines TRBV19 with TRBJ1-2; tentatively, D is TRBD1 (5 bases). Germline loops: CDR1 LNHDA, CDR2 SQIVND (reference sequence). CDR3 length: 14 residues. Between the trimmed V and J ends, which lost 3 bases and 2 bases, there was a span of 10 bases. CDR3: CASSIGGINYGYTF. CDR3 nucleotides: TGTGCCAGTAGTATTGGGGGGATAAACTATGGCTACACCTTC.

This clone turned up a few times. V is TRBV9 and J is TRBJ2-2; a weak D match, TRBD1 (7 bases). This CDR3 has 15 residues. The germline CDR1 and CDR2 sequences are SGDLS and YYNGEE. With 4 bases removed from V and 5 bases from J, the gap between germline ends came to 15 bases. The CDR3 loop reads CASSSRDSGTGELFF. The CDR3 DNA follows: TGTGCCAGCAGCTCCCGGGACAGCGGGACCGGGGAGCTGTTTTTT. Variable domain in full (rest from reference TRBV9 and TRBJ2-2): DSGVTQTPKHLITATGQRVTLRCSPRSGDLSVYWYQQSLDQGLQFLIQYYNGEERAKGNILERFSAQQFPDLHSELNLSSLELGDSALYFCASSSRDSGTGELFFGEGSRLTVL.